The next 10 T cell receptor beta chains were all read from a single sample in a study of identical twins. TCRdb fed the 5' RACE reads into MiXCR, producing one record per CDR3 protein. The profile shows hundreds of thousands of distinct CDR3 sequences, over 9% of them singletons. This sample was shared with a second study, whose subject was yellow fever vaccine responses in identical twins.

The sample comprised CD8+ T cells sorted from blood. Source of these receptors: a woman in her late teens or twenties in good health.

The CDR3: CASSYSSEGGETQYF. Written as DNA, the CDR3 is TGTGCCAGCAGTTACTCGAGTGAGGGGGGGGAGACCCAGTACTTC. This chain connects TRBV6-5 to TRBJ2-5, with D perhaps matching TRBD2 (7 bases). The CDR3 is made up of 15 amino acids. Germline V gene lookup returns CDR1 MNHEY and CDR2 SVGAGI. V was shortened by 0 bases and J by 5 bases, with 13 bases between the two germline ends.

The J gene is TRBJ1-1, the V gene TRBV28; no clear D. V was cut by 3 bases and J by 0 bases, with 14 bases left in between. Germline CDR1 and CDR2: MDHEN and SYDVKM. CDR3 length: 16 residues. The CDR3 loop is CASSLVLRSMNTEAFF. The CDR3 DNA sequence: TGTGCCAGCAGTTTGGTTCTTCGCTCCATGAACACTGAAGCTTTCTTT.

This clonotype was found a few times. The chain couples TRBV9 to TRBJ2-3, with a tentative D call TRBD1 (6 bases). Trimming removed 6 bases from V and 6 bases from J, with 14 bases in between. Germline loops: CDR1 SGDLS, CDR2 YYNGEE. The CDR3 has 13 amino acids. CDR3 in amino acids: CASNRGGLDTQYF. The CDR3 DNA is TGTGCCAGCAACCGAGGGGGTCTGGATACGCAGTATTTT.

This chain connects TRBV5-5 to TRBJ2-1; D ambiguous. V was pared by 2 bases and J by 4 bases, with 7 bases between. This CDR3 is 13 amino acids long. CDR1 SGHKS and CDR2 YYEKEE come from the germline V gene (reference sequence). CDR3: CASSLEEYNEQFF. CDR3 nucleotides: TGTGCCAGCAGCTTAGAGGAGTACAATGAGCAGTTCTTC.

This clonotype was observed a handful of times. This chain connects TRBV7-9 to TRBJ2-1; TRBD2 matches 10 bases. V trimming: 7 bases; J trimming: 6 bases; junction bases outside the gene matches: 9. The CDR3 covers 15 residues. CDR1 is SEHNR, CDR2 FQNEAQ, per germline (reference sequence). The DNA of the CDR3 is TGTGCCAGCACCCCACTAGCGGGGAAGTTCAATGAGCAGTTCTTC. Translation gives CASTPLAGKFNEQFF.

The chain uses TRBV7-8 and TRBJ2-2, with 12 bases that match TRBD2. Per germline, CDR1 SGHVS and CDR2 FQNEAQ. The V gene end was trimmed by 11 bases and the J gene end by 1 base; junction bases not matched to a gene: 8. The CDR3 totals 16 residues. The CDR3 nucleotides read TGTGCCGGTAGGACTAGCGGGGACCAGAACACCGGGGAGCTGTTTTTT. Protein product: CAGRTSGDQNTGELFF.

This clonotype turned up a few times. The chain carries TRBV12-3 or TRBV12-4 and TRBJ2-1; the D gene is possibly TRBD2 (6 bases). V was trimmed by 2 bases and J by 10 bases, leaving 15 bases between them. This CDR3 is 14 amino acids long. The CDR3 DNA sequence: TGTGCCAGCAGTTTATATCAGGGTAGCGGAGAGCAGTTCTTC. Protein: CASSLYQGSGEQFF.

The table lists this clonotype with many counts. This chain connects TRBV27 to TRBJ2-1; D uncertain. V lost 7 bases and J 9 bases, leaving 10 bases between the germline ends. CDR1 and CDR2 (germline): MNHEY, SMNVEV (reference sequence). CDR3 length: 11 amino acids. The CDR3 DNA reads as TGTGCCAGCATCAAACCACCTGAGCAGTTCTTC. Protein: CASIKPPEQFF.

The chain has TRBV12-3 or TRBV12-4 and TRBJ1-3, with unresolved D. This CDR3 spans 14 amino acids. The ends were cut back, 7 bases at V and 0 bases at J, with 10 bases in the middle. The CDR3 DNA reads TGTGCCAGCACCTTCAGGAACTCTGGAAACACCATATATTTT. It encodes CASTFRNSGNTIYF.

This clonotype was detected a few times. The chain joins TRBV28 to TRBJ1-3, with 8 positions matching TRBD1. Trimming removed 9 bases from V and 3 bases from J; junction bases left unmatched: 4. CDR1 MDHEN and CDR2 SYDVKM come from the germline V gene. The CDR3 is 13 amino acids. The CDR3 DNA sequence: TGTGCCAGTTCAGGGGGCCATGGAAACACCATATATTTT. Its protein is CASSGGHGNTIYF.